This entry is about one TCR beta chain. The target antigen is unknown. In the same sample, other DNA sequences code for this CDR3. This entry comes from a study of cytomegalovirus exposure and HLA in healthy donors. Turning to the study itself: The 500 to 750 first-cohort repertoires and the approximately 110 validation repertoires shared the same platform, a later analysis reported.

The validation cohort, a group of roughly 120 subjects, included the donors and was separate from the approximately 660-subject first cohort. Findings and limits, study-wide: Researchers counted 164 TCR beta chains as cytomegalovirus-associated. Confirmation in vitro established that a few CMV-associated chains were specific for CMV antigens.

Profiled with immunoSEQ multiplex PCR; TCRdb holds only in-frame clones, not every one. The data show tens of thousands of clones, 90% to 96% seen once. Trimming took 2 bases from V and 3 from J, leaving 14 bases between them. CDR1 and CDR2 (germline): SGHRS, YFSETQ. The CDR3 sequence is 15 residues long. This sequence joins TRBV5-1 and TRBJ1-1; D is perhaps TRBD1 (6 bases). The sample was PBMCs. The origin of this receptor is a man aged 18 to 29 in good health and CMV-seropositive. CDR3 loop: CASSLQGVRDTEAFF. The CDR3 DNA reads as TGCGCCAGCAGCTTACAGGGTGTTAGAGACACTGAAGCTTTCTTT.